This TCR beta chain appears in the sequencing data of a study of neurological immune-mediated disorders. TCRdb independently ran MiXCR on the 5' RACE reads; one entry per CDR3 protein. The repertoire holds about 18,000 distinct CDR3 sequences, with approximately 12% as singletons. This clonotype was counted ten times or more. In germline, CDR1 is SGHTA, CDR2 FQGTGA. This CDR3 contains 13 residues. V lost 3 bases and J 5 bases, leaving 10 bases between the germline ends. This rearrangement joins TRBV7-3 to TRBJ1-1, with a possible D match to TRBD1 (5 bases). The sequenced sample was CD8+ T cells from blood. This clonotype was obtained from a woman aged 45-65 years in good health. The CDR3 nucleotides are TGTGCCAGCAGCTTCGGGGGGAGTACTGAAGCTTTCTTT. Protein sequence: CASSFGGSTEAFF.